This TCR beta chain was recovered during a study of control samples from healthy donors and cancer patients. The CDR3 has 13 residues. Using immunoSEQ multiplex PCR, the repertoire was profiled, and TCRdb retains in-frame clones only, with some absent. The data show approximately 100,000 clones, with around 80% seen just once and 2% to 2.5% held by the top ten. The sequence came from a man aged 55-75 years in good health. The rearrangement joins TRBV21-1 to TRBJ2-4; the D segment call TRBD2 is taken from the table without a DNA check. TRBV21-1 is deemed a pseudogene. Sequenced: blood. The CDR3 loop is CASGLTGGNIQYF. DNA of the CDR3: TGTGCCAGCGGACTCACGGGGGGGAACATTCAGTACTTC.